The clone carrying this TCR beta chain occurred once. The target antigen is unknown. This record belongs to a study of T cell responses to AZD1222 COVID-19 vaccine. General study points: Just a handful of AZD1222 recipients were seropositive at baseline.

Generated by immunoSEQ multiplex PCR, the TCRdb table keeps only in-frame clones and is missing some. The repertoire holds about 120,000 clones, with about 91% as singletons. Germline V gene lookup returns CDR1 LNHNV and CDR2 YYDKDF (reference sequence). This CDR3 contains 15 residues. With 0 bases removed from V and 7 bases from J, the gap between germline ends came to 15 bases. This chain joins TRBV15 and TRBJ1-1, with a tentative D call TRBD1 (5 bases). The source of this sequence is an adult who received the AZD1222 COVID-19 vaccine. The sample consisted of peripheral blood, taken 28 days after the second AZD1222 dose. This CDR3 reads CATSRDRQGGSEAFF. CDR3 DNA: TGTGCCACCAGCAGAGATCGGCAGGGCGGGAGTGAAGCTTTCTTT.